The source of this T cell receptor (beta chain) is a study of shared clonotypes between healthy human individuals. Findings and limits, study-wide: Of the naive CD4 clonotypes, 4% to 5% were shared across several donors. Some clonotypes were shared by all four sorted-subset donors, while others were not shared. The non-shared ones had lower generation probabilities than the shared ones.

This clone showed up just once. No antigen is known for it. Here immunoSEQ multiplex PCR was the method, and the copy in TCRdb shows in-frame clones only, minus some. Of millions of clones listed, about 95% are singletons. Naivety among CD8 cells was defined by CD45RO negativity and positive CCR7 selection, thereby excluding terminally differentiated effector memory CD45RA+ cells. Input material: naive CD8+ T cells sorted from blood. The receptor was isolated from a man aged 18 to 30 in good health.

The CDR3 DNA reads as TGTGCCAGCAGCGGACTCGGCGCTGAAGCTTTCTTT. Translated: CASSGLGAEAFF. The chain has TRBV9 and TRBJ1-1; D remains unclear. V lost 3 bases to trimming and J lost 6 bases, with 9 bases between them. The CDR3 extends over 12 amino acids. CDR1 SGDLS and CDR2 YYNGEE come from the germline V gene.